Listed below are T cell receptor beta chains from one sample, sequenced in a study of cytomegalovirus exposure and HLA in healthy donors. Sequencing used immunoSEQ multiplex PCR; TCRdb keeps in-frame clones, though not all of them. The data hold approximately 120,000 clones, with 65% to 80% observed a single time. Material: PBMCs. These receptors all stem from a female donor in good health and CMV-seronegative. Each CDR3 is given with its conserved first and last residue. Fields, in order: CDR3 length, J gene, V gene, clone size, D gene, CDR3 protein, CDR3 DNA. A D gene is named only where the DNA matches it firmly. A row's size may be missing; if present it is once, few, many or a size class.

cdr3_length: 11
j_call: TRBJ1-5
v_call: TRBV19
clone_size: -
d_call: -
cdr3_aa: CASGLNQPQHF
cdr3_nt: TGTGCCAGTGGACTTAATCAGCCCCAGCATTTT

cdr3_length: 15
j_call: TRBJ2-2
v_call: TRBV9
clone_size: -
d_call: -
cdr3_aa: CASSVAGVGTGELFF
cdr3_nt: TGTGCCAGCAGCGTAGCAGGGGTAGGCACCGGGGAGCTGTTTTTT

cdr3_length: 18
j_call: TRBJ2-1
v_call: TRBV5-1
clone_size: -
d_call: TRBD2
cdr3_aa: CASSPHIGTSGLGNEQFF
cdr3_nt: TGCGCCAGCAGCCCCCATATCGGGACTAGCGGGTTGGGCAATGAGCAGTTCTTC

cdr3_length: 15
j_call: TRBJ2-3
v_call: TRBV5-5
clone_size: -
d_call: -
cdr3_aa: CASSLGQGSTDTQYF
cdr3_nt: TGTGCCAGCAGCTTGGGGCAGGGGAGCACAGATACGCAGTATTTT

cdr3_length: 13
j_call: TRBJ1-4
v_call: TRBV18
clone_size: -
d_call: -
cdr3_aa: CASSRSEGEKLFF
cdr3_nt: TGTGCCAGCTCACGGTCCGAGGGTGAAAAACTGTTTTTT

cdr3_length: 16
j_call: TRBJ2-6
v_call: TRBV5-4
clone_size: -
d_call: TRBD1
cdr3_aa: CASSSYRGSGANVLTF
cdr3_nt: TGTGCCAGCAGCTCATACAGGGGGAGTGGGGCCAACGTCCTGACTTTC

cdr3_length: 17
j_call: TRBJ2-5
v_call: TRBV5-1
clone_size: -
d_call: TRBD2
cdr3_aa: CASSSGLAADNQETQYF
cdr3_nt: TGCGCCAGCAGCTCGGGACTAGCGGCGGACAACCAAGAGACCCAGTACTTC

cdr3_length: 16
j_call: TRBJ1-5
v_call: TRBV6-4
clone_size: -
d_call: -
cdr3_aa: CASSDGGRNSNQPQHF
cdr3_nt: TGTGCCAGCAGTGACGGTGGCAGGAATAGCAATCAGCCCCAGCATTTT

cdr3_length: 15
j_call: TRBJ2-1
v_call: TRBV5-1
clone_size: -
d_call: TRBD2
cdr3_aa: CASNLGLEGENEQFF
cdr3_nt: TGCGCCAGCAATTTGGGACTAGAAGGGGAGAATGAGCAGTTCTTC

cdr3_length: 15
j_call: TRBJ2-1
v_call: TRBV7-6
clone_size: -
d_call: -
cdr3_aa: CASSLSTGGPEEQFF
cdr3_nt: TGTGCCAGCAGCTTATCGACAGGTGGCCCGGAAGAGCAGTTCTTC

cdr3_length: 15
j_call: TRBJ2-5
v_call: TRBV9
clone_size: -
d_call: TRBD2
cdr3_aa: CASSPRAGGVGTQYF
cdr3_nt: TGTGCCAGCAGCCCGAGAGCGGGGGGGGTTGGGACCCAGTACTTC

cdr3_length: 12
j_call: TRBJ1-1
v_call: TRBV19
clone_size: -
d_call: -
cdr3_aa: CASSIFQGEAFF
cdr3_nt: TGTGCCAGTAGTATCTTTCAGGGGGAAGCTTTCTTT

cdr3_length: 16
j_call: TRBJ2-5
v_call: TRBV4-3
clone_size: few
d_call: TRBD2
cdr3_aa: CASSQGLAGGQETQYF
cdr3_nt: TGCGCCAGCAGCCAAGGACTAGCGGGGGGCCAAGAGACCCAGTACTTC

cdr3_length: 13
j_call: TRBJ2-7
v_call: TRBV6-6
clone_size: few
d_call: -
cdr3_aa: CASSFRVSDEQYF
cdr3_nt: TGTGCCAGCAGTTTCCGGGTGAGCGACGAGCAGTACTTC

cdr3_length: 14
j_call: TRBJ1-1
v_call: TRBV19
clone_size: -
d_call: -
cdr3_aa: CASSAGQGNTEAFF
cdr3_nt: TGTGCCAGTAGCGCGGGGCAGGGAAACACTGAAGCTTTCTTT

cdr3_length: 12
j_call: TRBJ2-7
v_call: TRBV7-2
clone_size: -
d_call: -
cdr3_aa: CASSPSDYEQYF
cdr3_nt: TGTGCCAGCAGCCCTAGCGACTACGAGCAGTACTTC

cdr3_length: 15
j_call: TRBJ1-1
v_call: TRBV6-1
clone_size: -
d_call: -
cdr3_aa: CASSMRTGVNTEAFF
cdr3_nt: TGTGCCAGCTCTATGAGAACAGGCGTGAACACTGAAGCTTTCTTT

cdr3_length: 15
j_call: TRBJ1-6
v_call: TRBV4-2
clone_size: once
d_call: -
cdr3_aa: CASSQDRNQNSPLHF
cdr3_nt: TGTGCCAGCAGCCAAGATCGAAACCAGAATTCACCCCTCCACTTT

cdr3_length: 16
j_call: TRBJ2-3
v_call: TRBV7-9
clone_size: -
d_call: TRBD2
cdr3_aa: CASSPYGAGGLITQYF
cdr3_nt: TGTGCCAGCAGCCCATACGGGGCGGGGGGGCTTATAACGCAGTATTTT

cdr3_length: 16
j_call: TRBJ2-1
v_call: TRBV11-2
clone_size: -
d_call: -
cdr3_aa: CASSEHRALGYNEQFF
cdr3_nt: TGTGCCAGCAGCGAACACAGAGCCCTGGGCTACAATGAGCAGTTCTTC

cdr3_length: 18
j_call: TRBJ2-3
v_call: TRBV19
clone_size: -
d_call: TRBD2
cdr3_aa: CASSILPGSAGGPDTQYF
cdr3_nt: TGTGCCAGTAGTATATTGCCCGGCTCAGCGGGGGGGCCAGATACGCAGTATTTT

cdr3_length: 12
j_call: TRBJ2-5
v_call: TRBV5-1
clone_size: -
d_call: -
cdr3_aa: CASSLYEGTQYF
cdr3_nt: TGCGCCAGCAGCTTGTATGAGGGGACCCAGTACTTC

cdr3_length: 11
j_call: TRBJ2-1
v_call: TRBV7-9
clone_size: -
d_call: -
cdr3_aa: CASRDNNEQFF
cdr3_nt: TGTGCCAGCAGGGACAACAATGAGCAGTTCTTC

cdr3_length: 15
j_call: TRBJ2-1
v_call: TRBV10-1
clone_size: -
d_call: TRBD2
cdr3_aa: CASSEGTSGGVEQFF
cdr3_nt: TGCGCCAGCAGTGAAGGGACTAGCGGGGGGGTTGAGCAGTTCTTC

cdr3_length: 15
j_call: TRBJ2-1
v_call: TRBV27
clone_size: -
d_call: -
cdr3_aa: CASSPSQGNDNEQFF
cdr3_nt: TGTGCCAGCAGTCCATCCCAGGGAAACGACAATGAGCAGTTCTTC

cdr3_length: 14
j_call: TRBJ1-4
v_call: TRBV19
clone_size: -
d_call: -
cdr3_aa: CASSDRWGNEKLFF
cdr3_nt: TGTGCCAGTAGCGACCGGTGGGGCAATGAAAAACTGTTTTTT

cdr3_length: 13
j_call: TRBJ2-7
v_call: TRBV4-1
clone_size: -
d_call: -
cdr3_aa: CASSFLGSYEQYF
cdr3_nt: TGCGCCAGCAGCTTTCTCGGGTCCTACGAGCAGTACTTC

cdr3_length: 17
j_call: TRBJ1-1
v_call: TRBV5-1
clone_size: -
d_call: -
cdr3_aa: CASSLEFGRGSYTEAFF
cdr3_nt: TGCGCCAGCAGCTTGGAATTTGGTCGGGGGTCCTACACTGAAGCTTTCTTT

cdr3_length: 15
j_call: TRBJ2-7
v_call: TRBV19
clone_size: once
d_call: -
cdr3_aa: CASSIFGTNGYEQYF
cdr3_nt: TGTGCCAGTAGTATTTTCGGGACAAATGGCTACGAGCAGTACTTC

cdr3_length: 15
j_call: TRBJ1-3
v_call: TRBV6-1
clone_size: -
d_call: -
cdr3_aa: CASSEIQGTGNTIYF
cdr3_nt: TGTGCCAGCAGTGAAATTCAGGGGACTGGAAACACCATATATTTT

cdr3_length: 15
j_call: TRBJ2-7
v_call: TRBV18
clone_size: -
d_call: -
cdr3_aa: CASSQPGLSHYEQYF
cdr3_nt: TGTGCCAGCTCACAACCGGGACTTTCCCACTACGAGCAGTACTTC

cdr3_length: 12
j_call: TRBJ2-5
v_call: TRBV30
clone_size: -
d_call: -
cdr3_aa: CAWSGIAETQYF
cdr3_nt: TGTGCCTGGTCCGGGATAGCTGAGACCCAGTACTTC

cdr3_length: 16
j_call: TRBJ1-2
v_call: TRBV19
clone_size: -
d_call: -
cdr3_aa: CASSSDPGRGNYGYTF
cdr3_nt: TGTGCCAGTAGCTCCGATCCGGGCAGAGGGAACTATGGCTACACCTTC

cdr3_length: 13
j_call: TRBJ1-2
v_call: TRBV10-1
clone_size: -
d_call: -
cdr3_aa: CASSPDRGYGYTF
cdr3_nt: TGCGCCAGCAGTCCTGACCGGGGCTATGGCTACACCTTC

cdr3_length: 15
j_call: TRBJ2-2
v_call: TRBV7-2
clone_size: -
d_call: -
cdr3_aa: CASSFLQANTGELFF
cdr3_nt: TGTGCCAGCAGCTTCCTCCAGGCGAACACCGGGGAGCTGTTTTTT

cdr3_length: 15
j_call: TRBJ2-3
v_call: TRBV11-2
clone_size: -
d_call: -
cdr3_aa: CASSSTGGPGDTQYF
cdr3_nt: TGTGCCAGCAGCTCGACGGGGGGCCCGGGCGATACGCAGTATTTT

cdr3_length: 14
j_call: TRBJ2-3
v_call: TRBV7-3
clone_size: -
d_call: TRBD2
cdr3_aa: CASSTSGGADTQYF
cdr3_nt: TGTGCCAGCAGCACTAGCGGGGGGGCAGATACGCAGTATTTT

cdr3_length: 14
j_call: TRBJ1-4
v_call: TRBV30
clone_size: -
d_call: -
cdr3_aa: CAWSGRRGGEKLFF
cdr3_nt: TGTGCCTGGAGTGGCCGGCGGGGCGGCGAAAAACTGTTTTTT